The rows below give T cell receptor beta chains drawn from one sample of a study of regulatory T cells in long-lasting Graves disease. MiXCR, run by TCRdb on the multiplex PCR reads, gives a single entry per CDR3 protein. The table lists around 250,000 distinct CDR3 sequences, 18% of them singletons. This sample also belongs to another study, concerning T cells in Graves' hyperthyroidism and ophthalmopathy.

This specimen consisted of peripheral blood mononuclear cells (PBMCs), obtained at new diagnosis, from a patient treated with antithyroid drugs. These receptors all stem from a woman in her thirties with Graves disease. Both conserved end residues are part of each CDR3. The D gene is left open where the match is weak. Expanded clones get a size class; other rows say once, few or many, or leave the size out.

v_gene,abundance,j_gene,d_gene,len,CDR3nt,CDR3aa
TRBV4-1,NA,TRBJ2-7,NA,16,TGCGCCAGCAGCCAAGATCAGGGACTGAGGTGGAACGAGCAGTACTTC,CASSQDQGLRWNEQYF
TRBV20-1,many,TRBJ1-1,TRBD1,14,TGCAGTGCTCACAGGGGGGGGATGAACACTGAAGCTTTCTTT,CSAHRGGMNTEAFF
TRBV7-9,many,TRBJ1-1,NA,14,TGTGCCAGCAGCGCCGGTCATCCCAACACTGAAGCTTTCTTT,CASSAGHPNTEAFF
TRBV5-1,many,TRBJ1-1,TRBD1,13,TGCGCCAGCAAACAGGGGCCGGACACTGAAGCTTTCTTT,CASKQGPDTEAFF
TRBV28,NA,TRBJ2-3,TRBD1,16,TGTGCCAGCAATTCTCTAGGGACAGGGGGCACAGATACGCAGTATTTT,CASNSLGTGGTDTQYF
TRBV7-2,many,TRBJ1-1,NA,14,TGTGCCAGCAGCTTAGCAGGGGTGAACACTGAAGCTTTCTTT,CASSLAGVNTEAFF
TRBV5-4,NA,TRBJ1-3,NA,18,TGTGCCAGCAGCCCCGGGACTGCGAGTTCGTTCTCTGGAAACACCATATATTTT,CASSPGTASSFSGNTIYF
TRBV20-1,many,TRBJ1-5,TRBD1,13,TGCAGTGCCAGACAGGGGCACAATCAGCCCCAGCATTTT,CSARQGHNQPQHF
TRBV5-1,many,TRBJ2-1,TRBD1,13,TGCGCCACCGCCTGGACAGGGGGCCTTGAGCAGTTCTTC,CATAWTGGLEQFF
TRBV12-3/TRBV12-4,NA,TRBJ1-1,TRBD1,15,TGTGCCAGCAGTCGGACAGGGGCTGTGAACACTGAAGCTTTCTTT,CASSRTGAVNTEAFF
TRBV4-1,many,TRBJ2-7,NA,14,TGCGCCAGCAGCCAAGTTGGAGGGCAGGACGAGCAGTACTTC,CASSQVGGQDEQYF
TRBV4-1,NA,TRBJ1-6,NA,15,TGCGCCAGCAGCCAAGAACAGGGATATAATTCACCCCTCCACTTT,CASSQEQGYNSPLHF
TRBV20-1,many,TRBJ2-3,NA,16,TGCAGTGCTAGGGAATCGAGGGAGACTAGCACAGATACGCAGTATTTT,CSARESRETSTDTQYF
TRBV20-1,many,TRBJ2-5,TRBD1,16,TGCAGTGCTAGAGAGCCAATGACAGGGATCCAAGAGACCCAGTACTTC,CSAREPMTGIQETQYF
TRBV12-3/TRBV12-4,NA,TRBJ1-5,TRBD1,15,TGTGCCAGCAAAGCCGGGACAGGGGGCCGGCAGCCCCAGCATTTT,CASKAGTGGRQPQHF
TRBV11-2,NA,TRBJ2-5,TRBD2,20,TGTGCCAGCAGCCCATCGCAGCGACCTAGCGGGGGGGCGATTGGCGAGACCCAGTACTTC,CASSPSQRPSGGAIGETQYF
TRBV7-8,many,TRBJ1-5,NA,16,TGTGCCAGCAGCTTAGTTGTGGGAAATAGCAATCAGCCCCAGCATTTT,CASSLVVGNSNQPQHF
TRBV20-1,many,TRBJ2-7,TRBD1,14,TGCAGTGCAAACAGGGGGACAGGGACCTACGAGCAGTACTTC,CSANRGTGTYEQYF
TRBV12-3/TRBV12-4,many,TRBJ1-4,NA,16,TGTGCCAGCAGTTCTTTGTGGGGGCCTGGAGGTGAAAAACTGTTTTTT,CASSSLWGPGGEKLFF
TRBV5-1,many,TRBJ2-7,TRBD1,16,TGCGCCAGCAGCTTGGCCTCAGGGACAGCTTTCTACGAGCAGTACTTC,CASSLASGTAFYEQYF
TRBV2,few,TRBJ2-1,NA,13,TGTGCCAGCAGTGTAGACGGATACAATGAGCAGTCCTTC,CASSVDGYNEQSF
TRBV5-1,many,TRBJ2-1,TRBD1,14,TGCGCCAGCAGCTTGCAGACAGGGGGCAATGAGCAGTTCTTC,CASSLQTGGNEQFF
TRBV5-6,many,TRBJ2-1,NA,18,TGTGCCAGCAGCTCAGTCTTGGGGGGGGCCGGGTTCTACAATGAGCAGTTCTTC,CASSSVLGGAGFYNEQFF
TRBV20-1,many,TRBJ2-5,TRBD2,13,TGCAGTGCGGCCACTAGCGGCCAAGAGACCCAGTACTTC,CSAATSGQETQYF
TRBV2,many,TRBJ1-1,NA,16,TGTGCCAGCAGTGAATGGTTTGGCAGAATGAACACTGAAGCTTTCTTT,CASSEWFGRMNTEAFF
TRBV7-6,many,TRBJ1-6,NA,14,TGTGCCAGCGCCTCTGGGGGCGCAAATTCACCCCTCCACTTT,CASASGGANSPLHF
TRBV7-8,many,TRBJ2-1,TRBD1,17,TGTGCCAGCAGCTTGGCCGGGACAGGGGGCTCCTACAATGAGCAGTTCTTC,CASSLAGTGGSYNEQFF
TRBV3-1,many,TRBJ1-5,NA,13,TGTGCCAGCAGCCAACTAACTAATCAGCCCCAGCATTTT,CASSQLTNQPQHF
TRBV7-2,many,TRBJ1-5,NA,15,TGTGCCAGCAGCTTAGGACGCAGTGGAATCTCGCCCCAGCATTTT,CASSLGRSGISPQHF
TRBV6-1,many,TRBJ1-6,NA,17,TGTGCCAGCAGCCTGGTCCCCCTCAGTTTGGGTTCTTCACCCCTCCACTTT,CASSLVPLSLGSSPLHF
TRBV7-8,NA,TRBJ1-5,TRBD1,15,TGTGCCAGCAGCAACAGGGACAGCGGCAATCAGCCCCAGCATTTT,CASSNRDSGNQPQHF
TRBV7-8,many,TRBJ1-1,NA,13,TGCGCCAGCAGCTCAGGGTACTACACTGAAGCTTTCTTT,CASSSGYYTEAFF
TRBV9,many,TRBJ1-1,NA,13,TGTGCCAGCAGCGTAGCTTTAAACACTGAAGCTTTCTTT,CASSVALNTEAFF
TRBV30,many,TRBJ1-1,TRBD1,15,TGTGCCTGGAGTGTACGGACAGGGTGGGACACTGAAGCTTTCTTT,CAWSVRTGWDTEAFF
TRBV12-3/TRBV12-4,many,TRBJ1-1,NA,13,TGTGCCAGCAGTTTTATGAGGGGGGCTGAAGCTTTCTTT,CASSFMRGAEAFF
TRBV20-1,many,TRBJ1-1,TRBD1,11,TGCAGTGCTAGGGACAGGGCCTCGGCTTTCTTT,CSARDRASAFF
TRBV20-1,many,TRBJ2-1,TRBD2,13,TGCAGTGCTAGCGGGGGGGCTAACAATGAGCAGTTCTTC,CSASGGANNEQFF
TRBV12-5,NA,TRBJ2-1,TRBD2,16,TGTGCTAGTGGTTCTGGCCTAGCGGGGGGGCTCAATGAGCAGTTCTTC,CASGSGLAGGLNEQFF
TRBV6-1,NA,TRBJ2-5,NA,12,TGTGCCAGCAGATACAATCAAGAGACCCAGTACTTC,CASRYNQETQYF
TRBV6-1,many,TRBJ2-5,NA,14,TGTGCCAGCAGGAGGCAGGCCCATGAGGAGACCCAGTACTTC,CASRRQAHEETQYF
TRBV5-1,few,TRBJ2-5,TRBD1,15,TGCGCCAGCAGCGCGAGGACAGGGTTTCGGGAGACCCAGTACTTC,CASSARTGFRETQYF
TRBV6-5,many,TRBJ1-2,NA,14,TGTGCCAGCAGTTACTCCCGGAGGGAATATGGCTACACCTTC,CASSYSRREYGYTF
TRBV27,NA,TRBJ2-7,TRBD2,15,TGTGCCAGCCTTCCAAAGGGGACTAGAGGTCACGAGCAGTACTTC,CASLPKGTRGHEQYF
TRBV29-1,many,TRBJ1-1,TRBD1,18,TGCAGCGCCGTGAAGACCCCGGCACAGGGGATCTTGGGGACTGAAGCTTTCTTT,CSAVKTPAQGILGTEAFF
TRBV19,few,TRBJ1-5,NA,15,TGTGCCAGTAGCACCCCCGGGTCCCTAGGGAAGCCCCAGCATTTT,CASSTPGSLGKPQHF
TRBV7-2,NA,TRBJ2-5,TRBD1,15,TGTGCCAGCAGCTACCGGGACAGGGGCCGAGAGACCCAGTACTTC,CASSYRDRGRETQYF
TRBV18,many,TRBJ2-3,NA,13,TGTGCCAGCTCGCAGGCTCAGACAGATACGCAGTATTTT,CASSQAQTDTQYF
TRBV25-1,many,TRBJ1-2,TRBD1,13,TGTGCCAGCAGTGAGGGACAGGGATATGGCTACACCTTC,CASSEGQGYGYTF
TRBV27,many,TRBJ1-1,NA,15,TGTGCCAGCAGTTCATTCGGGTCGAGCTCCACTGAAGCTTTCTTT,CASSSFGSSSTEAFF
TRBV6-1,many,TRBJ2-3,NA,14,TGTGCCAGCAGATTTGGCAGGGCGGCAGATACGCAGTATTTT,CASRFGRAADTQYF